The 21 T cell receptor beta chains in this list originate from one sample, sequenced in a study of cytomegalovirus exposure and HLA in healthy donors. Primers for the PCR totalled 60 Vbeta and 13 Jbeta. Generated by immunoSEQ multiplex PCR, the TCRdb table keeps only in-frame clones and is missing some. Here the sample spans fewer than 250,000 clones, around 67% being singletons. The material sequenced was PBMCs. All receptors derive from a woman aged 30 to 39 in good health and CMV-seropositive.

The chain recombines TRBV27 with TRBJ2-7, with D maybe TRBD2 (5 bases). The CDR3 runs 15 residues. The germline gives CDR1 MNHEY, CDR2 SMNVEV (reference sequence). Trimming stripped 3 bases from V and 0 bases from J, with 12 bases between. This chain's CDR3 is CASSFRGLSSYEQYF. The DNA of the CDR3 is TGTGCCAGCAGTTTTCGGGGATTAAGCTCCTACGAGCAGTACTTC.

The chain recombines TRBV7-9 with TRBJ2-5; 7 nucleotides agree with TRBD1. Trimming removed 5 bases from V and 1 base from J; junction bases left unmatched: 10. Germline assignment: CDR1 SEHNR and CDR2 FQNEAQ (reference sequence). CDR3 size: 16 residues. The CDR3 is CASSSLRDSFQETQYF. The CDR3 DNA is TGTGCCAGCAGCAGTCTCCGGGACAGCTTCCAAGAGACCCAGTACTTC.

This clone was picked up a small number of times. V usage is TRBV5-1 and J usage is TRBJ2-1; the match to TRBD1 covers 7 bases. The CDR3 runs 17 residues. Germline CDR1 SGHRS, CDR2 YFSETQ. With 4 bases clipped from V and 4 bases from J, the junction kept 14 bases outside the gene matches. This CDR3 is CASSPENRGRMYNEQFF. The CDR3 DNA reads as TGCGCCAGCAGCCCGGAAAACAGGGGCCGTATGTACAATGAGCAGTTCTTC.

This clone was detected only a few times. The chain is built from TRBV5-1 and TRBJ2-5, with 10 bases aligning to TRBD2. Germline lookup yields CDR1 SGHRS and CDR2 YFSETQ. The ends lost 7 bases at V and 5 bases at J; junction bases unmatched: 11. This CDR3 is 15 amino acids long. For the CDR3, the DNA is TGCGCCAGCTCCCCCAGCGGGAGGGCCGCTGAGACCCAGTACTTC. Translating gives CASSPSGRAAETQYF.

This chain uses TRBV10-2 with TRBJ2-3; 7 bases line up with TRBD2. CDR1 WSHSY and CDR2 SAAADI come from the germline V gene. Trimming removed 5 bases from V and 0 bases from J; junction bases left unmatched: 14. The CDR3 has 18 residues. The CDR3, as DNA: TGCGCCAGCAGTAGGACGAGAGAGCGGGGCACTAGCACAGATACGCAGTATTTT. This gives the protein CASSRTRERGTSTDTQYF.

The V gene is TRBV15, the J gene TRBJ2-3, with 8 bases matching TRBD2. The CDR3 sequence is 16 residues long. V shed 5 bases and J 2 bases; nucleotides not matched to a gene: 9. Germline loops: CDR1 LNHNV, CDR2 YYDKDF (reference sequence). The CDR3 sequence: CATSDGWREVTDTQYF. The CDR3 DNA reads TGTGCCACCAGCGACGGGTGGCGGGAGGTCACAGATACGCAGTATTTT.

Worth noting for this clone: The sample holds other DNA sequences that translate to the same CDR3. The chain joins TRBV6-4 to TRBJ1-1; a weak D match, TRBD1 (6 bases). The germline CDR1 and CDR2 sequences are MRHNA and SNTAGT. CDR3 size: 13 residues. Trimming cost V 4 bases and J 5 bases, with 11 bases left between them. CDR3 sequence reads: CASSAGARTEAFF. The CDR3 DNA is TGTGCCAGCAGTGCAGGGGCGAGGACTGAAGCTTTCTTT.

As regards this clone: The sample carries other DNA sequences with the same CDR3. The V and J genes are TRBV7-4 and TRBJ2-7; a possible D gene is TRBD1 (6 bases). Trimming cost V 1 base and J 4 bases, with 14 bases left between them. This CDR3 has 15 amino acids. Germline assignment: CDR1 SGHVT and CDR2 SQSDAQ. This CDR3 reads CASSLVRGKDYEQYF. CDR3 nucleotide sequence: TGTGCCAGCAGCTTAGTTAGGGGGAAGGATTACGAGCAGTACTTC.

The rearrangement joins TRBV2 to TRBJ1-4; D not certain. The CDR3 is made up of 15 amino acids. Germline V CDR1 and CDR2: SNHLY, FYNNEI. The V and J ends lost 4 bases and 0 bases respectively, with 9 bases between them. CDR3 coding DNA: TGTGCCAGCAGTGGTCCCGGTGCAACTAATGAAAAACTGTTTTTT. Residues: CASSGPGATNEKLFF.

CDR3 in DNA: TGTGCCAGCAGCAAAGGGTTTGGGACTAGCGGGGGGGAAGGCTACGAGCAGTACTTC. Its protein is CASSKGFGTSGGEGYEQYF. The chain is built from TRBV21-1 and TRBJ2-7; no check of the table's D call, TRBD2, against the DNA was made. TRBV21-1 is described as a pseudogene. The length of the CDR3 is 19 residues.

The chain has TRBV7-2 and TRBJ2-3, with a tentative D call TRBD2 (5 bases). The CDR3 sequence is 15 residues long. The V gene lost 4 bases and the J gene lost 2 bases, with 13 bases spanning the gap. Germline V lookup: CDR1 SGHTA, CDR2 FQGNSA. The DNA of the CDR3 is TGTGCCAGCAGCTACTCAAGCGGAAACACAGATACGCAGTATTTT. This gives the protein CASSYSSGNTDTQYF.

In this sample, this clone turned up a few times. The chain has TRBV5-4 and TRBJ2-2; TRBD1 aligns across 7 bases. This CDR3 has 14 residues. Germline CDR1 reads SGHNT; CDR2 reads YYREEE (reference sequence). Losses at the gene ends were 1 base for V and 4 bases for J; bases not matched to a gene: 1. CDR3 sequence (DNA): TGTGCCAGCAGCTTGAGGGGGCTCACCGGGGAGCTGTTTTTT. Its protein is CASSLRGLTGELFF. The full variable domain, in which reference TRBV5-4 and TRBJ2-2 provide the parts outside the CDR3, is ETGVTQSPTHLIKTRGQQVTLRCSSQSGHNTVSWYQQALGQGPQFIFQYYREEENGRGNFPPRFSGLQFPNYSSELNVNALELDDSALYLCASSLRGLTGELFFGEGSRLTVL.

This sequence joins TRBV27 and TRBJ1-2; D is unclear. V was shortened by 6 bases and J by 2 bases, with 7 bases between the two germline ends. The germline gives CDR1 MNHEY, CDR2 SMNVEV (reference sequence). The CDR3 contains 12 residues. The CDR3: CASRAQNYGYTF. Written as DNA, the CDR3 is TGTGCCAGCAGGGCACAGAACTATGGCTACACCTTC.

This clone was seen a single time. CDR3 sequence (DNA): TGTGCCAGCAGTTTAATCAGGGTTGGTGGCTACACCTTC. This sequence encodes CASSLIRVGGYTF. This chain joins TRBV28 and TRBJ1-2, with D possibly matching TRBD1 (5 bases). The CDR3 has 13 amino acids. Per germline, CDR1 MDHEN and CDR2 SYDVKM. V lost 2 bases and J lost 7, with 11 bases in between.

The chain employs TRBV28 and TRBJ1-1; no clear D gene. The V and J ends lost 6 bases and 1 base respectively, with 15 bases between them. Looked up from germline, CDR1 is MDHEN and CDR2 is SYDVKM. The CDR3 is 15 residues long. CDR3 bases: TGTGCCAGCAGCCCCCGAGGCGTGGGGAACACTGAAGCTTTCTTT. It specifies CASSPRGVGNTEAFF. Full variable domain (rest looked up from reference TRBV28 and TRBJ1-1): DVKVTQSSRYLVKRTGEKVFLECVQDMDHENMFWYRQDPGLGLRLIYFSYDVKMKEKGDIPEGYSVSREKKERFSLILESASTNQTSMYLCASSPRGVGNTEAFFGQGTRLTVV.

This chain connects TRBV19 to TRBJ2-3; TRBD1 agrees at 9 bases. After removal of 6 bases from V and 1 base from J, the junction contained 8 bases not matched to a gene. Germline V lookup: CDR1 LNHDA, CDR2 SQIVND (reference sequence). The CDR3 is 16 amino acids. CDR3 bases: TGTGCCAGTAGCTCGAGGGGACAGGGTGGCACAGATACGCAGTATTTT. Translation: CASSSRGQGGTDTQYF.

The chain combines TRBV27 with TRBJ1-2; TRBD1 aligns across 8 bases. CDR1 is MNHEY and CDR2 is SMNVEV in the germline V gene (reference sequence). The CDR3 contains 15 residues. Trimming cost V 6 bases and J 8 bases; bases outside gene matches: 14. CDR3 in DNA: TGTGCCAGCAGCGACATACAGGGGGGTCGAATAGGCTACACCTTC. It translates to CASSDIQGGRIGYTF.

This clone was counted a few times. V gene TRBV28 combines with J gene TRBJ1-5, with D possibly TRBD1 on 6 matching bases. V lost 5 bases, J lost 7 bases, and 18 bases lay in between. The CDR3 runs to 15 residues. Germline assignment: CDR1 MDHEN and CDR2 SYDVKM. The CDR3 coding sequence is TGTGCCAGCAGTCGCAATTCACAGGGAGGGCAGCCCCAGCATTTT. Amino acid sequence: CASSRNSQGGQPQHF.

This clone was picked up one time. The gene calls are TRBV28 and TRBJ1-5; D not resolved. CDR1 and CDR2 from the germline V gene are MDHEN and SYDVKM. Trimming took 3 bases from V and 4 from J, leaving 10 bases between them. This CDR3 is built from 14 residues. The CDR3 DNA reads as TGTGCCAGCAGTTTCGGGGTCAGGAATCAGCCCCAGCATTTT. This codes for CASSFGVRNQPQHF.

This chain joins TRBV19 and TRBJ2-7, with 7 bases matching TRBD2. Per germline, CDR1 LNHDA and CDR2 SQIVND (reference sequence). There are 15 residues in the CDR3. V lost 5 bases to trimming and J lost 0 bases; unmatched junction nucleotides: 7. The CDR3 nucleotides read TGTGCCAGTAGTCCCCTAGCGGCCAGCTCCTACGAGCAGTACTTC. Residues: CASSPLAASSYEQYF.

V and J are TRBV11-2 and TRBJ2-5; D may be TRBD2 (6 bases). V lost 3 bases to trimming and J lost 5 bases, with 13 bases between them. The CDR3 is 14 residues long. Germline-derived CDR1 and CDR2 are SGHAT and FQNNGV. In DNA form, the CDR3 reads TGTGCCAGCAGCTTCCCCCCCGGGGGTGAGACCCAGTACTTC. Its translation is CASSFPPGGETQYF.